These 20 T cell receptor beta chains came from one sample sequenced in a study of tumor and adjacent non-tumor tissue in lung cancer. TCRbeta libraries were built with three rounds of nested PCR, modified from ARM-PCR. TCRdb re-called the multiplex PCR reads through MiXCR, storing one row per CDR3 protein. The repertoire holds around 210,000 distinct CDR3 sequences, around 70% seen once, with approximately 25% in the top ten. This sample's RNA came from whole unsorted tissue. Sequencing input: lung tumor tissue. Every receptor here comes from a man aged 60 to 75 with non-small cell lung cancer.

The genes are TRBV4-1 and TRBJ2-1; 8 bases align to TRBD1. The CDR3 runs 17 residues. V lost 4 bases to trimming and J lost 8 bases; unmatched junction nucleotides: 16. Germline-derived CDR1 and CDR2 are MGHRA and YSYEKL. The CDR3 DNA reads TGCGCCAGCAGCCCGGGTTCGGTGGACAGGGCTATCGATGAGCAGTTCTTC. It specifies CASSPGSVDRAIDEQFF.

Points on this clonotype: A much more abundant neighbour one base away suggests this may be a read error. The V and J genes are TRBV4-1 and TRBJ1-2, with 7 bases fitting TRBD1. The CDR3 spans 14 residues. Germline loops: CDR1 MGHRA, CDR2 YSYEKL. Here the CDR3 reads CAISQGGQSFGYTF. The CDR3 coding sequence is TGCGCCATCAGCCAGGGGGGACAGTCCTTTGGCTACACCTTC.

This clonotype was observed a single time. The chain carries TRBV19 and TRBJ1-5; 10 positions agree with TRBD1. Germline V gives CDR1 LNHDA, CDR2 SQIVND (reference sequence). V lost 6 bases and J lost 0; bases outside the gene matches: 5. The CDR3 is 16 amino acids. The CDR3 here is CASRGQGILSNQPQHF. CDR3 sequence (DNA): TGTGCCAGTAGGGGACAGGGGATTCTTAGCAATCAGCCCCAGCATTTT.

To note about this clonotype: It may be a read error: a sequence one base away is much more abundant. V usage is TRBV20-1 and J usage is TRBJ2-4; D is unclear. Germline V CDR1 and CDR2: DFQATT, SNEGSKA (reference sequence). CDR3 length: 12 amino acids. This CDR3 reads CSARVNGNFQYF. CDR3 nucleotide sequence: TGCAGTGCTAGGGTTAACGGAAACTTTCAGTACTTC.

In regard to this clonotype: Mismatch with germline at one junction end may stem from a read error. The V gene is TRBV20-1, the J gene TRBJ2-5, with 9 bases matching TRBD2. This CDR3 has 12 amino acids. Germline V gene sequence: CDR1 DFQATT, CDR2 SNEGSKA (reference sequence). In DNA form, the CDR3 reads TGCAGTGCTAGAGGTAGCGGGGGCCCGGAGGGCTTC. This codes for CSARGSGGPEGF.

Points on this clonotype: At one boundary the junction diverges from the germline segment, which might be a read error. The chain carries TRBV20-1 and TRBJ1-2, with D tentatively TRBD1 (5 bases). The CDR3 sequence is 13 residues long. Germline loops: CDR1 DFQATT, CDR2 SNEGSKA (reference sequence). The CDR3 is CSALIQGYYGNTF. CDR3 DNA sequence: TGCAGTGCCCTCATCCAGGGATACTATGGCAACACCTTC.

Regarding this clonotype: This CDR3 is missing its conserved last phenylalanine or tryptophan, likely due to a read error. The gene calls are TRBV20-1 and TRBJ2-1; D is perhaps TRBD1 (5 bases). From germline, CDR1 is DFQATT and CDR2 SNEGSKA (reference sequence). V gave up 0 bases and J gave up 2 bases, with 14 bases separating them. The CDR3 covers 16 residues. CDR3 loop: CSARDSRDRTYNEQFL. The CDR3 nucleotides read TGCAGTGCTAGAGATTCTCGAGACAGAACCTACAATGAGCAGTTCTTA.

J is TRBJ2-3 and V is TRBV20-1, with D perhaps TRBD1 or TRBD2 (5 bases each). The germline CDR1 and CDR2 sequences are DFQATT and SNEGSKA (reference sequence). The CDR3 extends over 14 amino acids. The CDR3 is CSVPRDGSTDTQYF. The CDR3 DNA reads TGCAGCGTTCCACGGGACGGATCCACAGATACGCAGTATTTT.

This rearrangement joins TRBV10-1 to TRBJ1-6, with D unresolved. Trimming removed 3 bases from V and 9 bases from J, with 9 bases in between. The CDR3 loop spans 13 amino acids. Germline V CDR1 and CDR2: WNHNN, SYGVQD (reference sequence). The CDR3 DNA reads TGCGCCAGCAGTGAAAGGCCATTTTCACCCCTCCACTTT. Translated, it gives CASSERPFSPLHF.

The chain uses TRBV7-9 and TRBJ1-4; 8 bases are shared with TRBD1. Germline V gene data show CDR1 as SEHNR and CDR2 as FQNEAQ (reference sequence). V dropped 4 bases and J dropped 7; count of bases not matched to a gene: 8. This CDR3 is 15 amino acids long. The CDR3 DNA reads as TGTGCCAGCAGCTCCGACAGGGGAAGGGGTGAAAAACTGTTTTTT. Translating gives CASSSDRGRGEKLFF.

Details on this clonotype: Mismatch with germline at one junction end may stem from a read error. The chain carries TRBV30 and TRBJ1-6; D is ambiguous. Germline V gene data show CDR1 as GTSNPN and CDR2 as SVGIG (reference sequence). The CDR3 is made up of 15 amino acids. CDR3 sequence: CAWSVYGKDNSPLHF. In nucleotides, the CDR3 is TGTGCCTGGAGTGTATACGGAAAGGATAATTCACCTCTCCACTTT.

Of note for this clonotype: An end of the junction does not agree with germline; a read error may underlie this. The chain uses TRBV4-1 and TRBJ1-1; no firm D call. CDR1 is MGHRA, CDR2 YSYEKL, per germline. CDR3 length equals 16 residues. The CDR3 DNA follows: TGCGCCATCAGCCAAGTACGGGGAAACATGAACACTGAAGCTCTCTTT. Its protein product is CAISQVRGNMNTEALF.

This clonotype was found many times. The rearrangement joins TRBV20-1 to TRBJ1-2, with D unclear. The CDR3 is 12 amino acids. V was trimmed by 5 bases and J by 8 bases, leaving 15 bases between them. Germline CDR1 and CDR2: DFQATT and SNEGSKA (reference sequence). This CDR3 is CSAVLGSHGYTF. The CDR3 bases are TGCAGTGCTGTATTAGGGAGTCACGGCTACACCTTC.

This chain connects TRBV4-2 to TRBJ2-3; 12 bases align to TRBD2. This CDR3 is built from 17 residues. V trimming: 3 bases; J trimming: 6 bases; junction bases outside the gene matches: 10. From germline, CDR1 is LGHNA and CDR2 YNFKEQ. The CDR3 bases are TGTGCCAGCAGCCAGGCTAAGGGGACTAGCGGGTGGGATACGCAGTATTTT. Translating it yields CASSQAKGTSGWDTQYF.

Notes on this clonotype: The conserved closing phenylalanine or tryptophan is absent in this CDR3, likely reflecting a read error. This chain uses TRBV11-2 with TRBJ2-6, with TRBD1 as a possible D gene (6 bases). The length of the CDR3 is 14 residues. CDR1 SGHAT and CDR2 FQNNGV come from the germline V gene. CDR3 amino acids: CVSSPISGDNFLTS. The CDR3 DNA reads as TGTGTCAGCAGTCCTATCTCTGGGGACAACTTCCTGACTTCC.

The rearrangement links TRBV20-1 to TRBJ2-7; 10 bases match TRBD1. The V gene end was trimmed by 7 bases and the J gene end by 5 bases; junction bases not matched to a gene: 14. Germline assignment: CDR1 DFQATT and CDR2 SNEGSKA (reference sequence). The CDR3 is 15 residues long. The CDR3 sequence is CSVCWTGQGFHEQYF. CDR3 nucleotide sequence: TGCAGTGTTTGCTGGACGGGACAGGGGTTCCACGAGCAGTACTTC.

A note on this clonotype: The CDR3 carries no conserved terminal phenylalanine or tryptophan, so it likely arises from a read error. The gene calls are TRBV13 and TRBJ2-2; D is unresolved. The CDR3 covers 12 residues. Trimming stripped 5 bases from V and 6 bases from J, with 7 bases between. Germline-derived CDR1 and CDR2 are PRHDT and FYEKMQ (reference sequence). In DNA form, the CDR3 reads TGTGCCAGCAGCAGGCCGGCCGGGGAGCTGTTTTTA. Translation gives CASSRPAGELFL.

Comment on this clonotype: One end of the junction varies from germline; a read error may be responsible. The gene calls are TRBV11-3 and TRBJ2-1, with D uncertain. The CDR3 consists of 15 residues. Germline-derived CDR1 and CDR2 are SGHNT and YENEEA. The CDR3: CASNLVAGVSNEQLF. In nucleotides, the CDR3 is TGTGCCAGCAACTTAGTAGCTGGAGTCTCCAATGAGCAGTTATTC.

With regard to this clonotype: Relative to the germline gene, one junction end is altered; a read error may explain this. The chain combines TRBV20-1 with TRBJ2-3; TRBD2 matches 10 bases. The germline CDR1 and CDR2 sequences are DFQATT and SNEGSKA (reference sequence). The CDR3 sequence is 16 residues long. Here the CDR3 DNA reads TGCAGTGCGATAGGAACTAGCGGGGAAGACACAAATACGCAGTATTTT. This encodes CSAIGTSGEDTNTQYF.

With regard to this clonotype: It is unclear where the CDR3 begins or ends on the DNA, so no DNA is shown, and the CDR3 is as TCRdb lists it. The chain employs TRBV29-1 and TRBJ2-3; the table's D call, TRBD1, was not checked against the DNA. The CDR3 extends over 15 residues, inclusive of both ends. Germline CDR1 reads SQVTM; CDR2 reads ANQGSEA. The CDR3 protein is CSVGQWALGTDTQYF.